One sample yielded the 26 T cell receptor beta chains listed below, sequenced in a study of OX40 agonist ivuxolimab in advanced cancers. Here immunoSEQ multiplex PCR was the method, and the copy in TCRdb shows in-frame clones only, minus some. The data show 42,000 or so clones, more than 75% seen once. Sequencing was performed on CD4+ or CD8+ T cells sorted from blood, taken in a trial of the OX40 agonist ivuxolimab. The receptor source for this set is an adult with an advanced solid tumor such as melanoma, head and neck, liver or kidney cancer.

CDR3 DNA sequence: TGTGCCAGCAGCCAAGATCTGGTCACTGAAGCTTTCTTT. This gives the protein CASSQDLVTEAFF. The chain combines TRBV4-2 with TRBJ1-1; no definite D call. Trimming stripped 0 bases from V and 4 bases from J, with 6 bases between. The germline V gene encodes CDR1 LGHNA and CDR2 YNFKEQ. The CDR3 spans 13 residues.

The J gene is TRBJ2-1, the V gene TRBV27; D remains unclear. Germline V CDR1 and CDR2: MNHEY, SMNVEV (reference sequence). This CDR3 comprises 12 residues. Trimming removed 1 base at V and 7 bases at J, with 5 bases between. The CDR3 sequence: CASSLLGNEQFF. For the CDR3, the DNA is TGTGCCAGCAGTTTATTAGGGAATGAGCAGTTCTTC.

V is TRBV4-1 and J is TRBJ2-7, with no clear D. Germline CDR1 and CDR2: MGHRA and YSYEKL. V lost 2 bases to trimming and J lost 1 base, with 9 bases between them. The length of the CDR3 is 14 residues. CDR3 region: CASSQIIGSYEQYF. The CDR3 coding sequence is TGCGCCAGCAGCCAAATCATCGGATCCTACGAGCAGTACTTC.

By sample fraction, this clone is large. CDR3 sequence reads: CASSFGPEGQPQHF. The CDR3 nucleotides are TGTGCCAGTAGTTTCGGACCGGAGGGTCAGCCCCAGCATTTT. The chain couples TRBV19 to TRBJ1-5, with D unclear. The CDR3 totals 14 residues. Germline CDR1 is LNHDA and CDR2 is SQIVND (reference sequence). Trimming pared 5 bases from V and 6 bases from J, leaving 14 bases between. The full variable domain, in which reference TRBV19 and TRBJ1-5 provide the parts outside the CDR3, is DGGITQSPKYLFRKEGQNVTLSCEQNLNHDAMYWYRQDPGQGLRLIYYSQIVNDFQKGDIAEGYSVSREKKESFPLTVTSAQKNPTAFYLCASSFGPEGQPQHFGDGTRLSIL.

This clone has only one observation. This rearrangement joins TRBV4-1 to TRBJ1-2; D possibly corresponds to TRBD1 (5 bases). Germline V gene lookup returns CDR1 MGHRA and CDR2 YSYEKL. This CDR3 has 15 amino acids. Trimming shortened V by 1 base and J by 7 bases, and 16 bases separated the two germline ends. In DNA form, the CDR3 reads TGCGCCAGCAGCCAAGTATTTGGGGCCGGGAGTGGCTACACCTTC. Encoded protein: CASSQVFGAGSGYTF.

This chain uses TRBV9 with TRBJ2-3; either TRBD1 or TRBD2 may fit D (5 bases each). V was pared by 4 bases and J by 3 bases, with 12 bases between. Germline loops: CDR1 SGDLS, CDR2 YYNGEE. The CDR3 covers 14 residues. This chain's CDR3 is CASSPQDWTDTQYF. CDR3 in DNA: TGTGCCAGCAGCCCACAGGACTGGACAGATACGCAGTATTTT.

The V call is TRBV6-6, the J call TRBJ2-2; no clear D. Trimming took off 0 bases at V and 0 bases at J, with 8 bases between the two ends. CDR1 and CDR2 from the germline V gene are MNHNY and SVGAGI (reference sequence). The CDR3 loop spans 16 amino acids. The CDR3 coding sequence is TGTGCCAGCAGTTACTCGACCAGCCCGAACACCGGGGAGCTGTTTTTT. It codes for CASSYSTSPNTGELFF.

Regarding this clone: At one of its ends the junction is not consistent with the germline gene, which may arise from a read error. This rearrangement joins TRBV10-3 to TRBJ1-1; TRBD1 might be the D (6 bases). The germline CDR1 and CDR2 sequences are ENHRY and SYGVKD. This CDR3 region has 14 residues. The CDR3 region has the DNA TGTGCCAGCAGTTTGGGGGGCCTGGGCACTGAAGCTTTCTTT. It encodes CASSLGGLGTEAFF.

The chain combines TRBV27 with TRBJ1-1, with D unclear. This CDR3 contains 11 residues. Between the trimmed V and J ends, which lost 8 bases and 7 bases, there was a span of 11 bases. From germline, CDR1 is MNHEY and CDR2 SMNVEV (reference sequence). The CDR3 sequence is CASGMGIEAFF. Here the CDR3 DNA reads TGTGCCAGCGGAATGGGAATTGAAGCTTTCTTT.

The rearrangement links TRBV30 to TRBJ2-7, with TRBD1 matching 9 bases. CDR3 size: 13 residues. V shed 1 base, J shed 6 bases, and the junction held 4 bases outside the gene matches. From germline, CDR1 is GTSNPN and CDR2 SVGIG (reference sequence). The CDR3 DNA is TGTGCCTGGAGTGGGACAGGGGTAGTCGAGCAGTACTTC. It yields the protein CAWSGTGVVEQYF. Variable domain in full (rest from reference TRBV30 and TRBJ2-7): SQTIHQWPATLVQPVGSPLSLECTVEGTSNPNLYWYRQAAGRGLQLLFYSVGIGQISSEVPQNLSASRPQDRQFILSSKKLLLSDSGFYLCAWSGTGVVEQYFGPGTRLTVT.

The CDR3 DNA follows: TGTGCCAGCAGCTTGATGGGCGAAGTTCACAATGAGCAGTTCTTC. Its protein product is CASSLMGEVHNEQFF. The chain couples TRBV5-4 to TRBJ2-1; no clear D. V was pared by 1 base and J by 5 bases, with 13 bases between. CDR1 and CDR2 from the germline V gene are SGHNT and YYREEE (reference sequence). The CDR3 consists of 15 residues.

The V call is TRBV7-9, the J call TRBJ2-7, with a weak D call TRBD2 (5 bases). Germline V gene data show CDR1 as SEHNR and CDR2 as FQNEAQ (reference sequence). CDR3 length: 13 residues. Trimming left V 5 bases short and J 0 bases short, with 8 bases between. DNA for the CDR3: TGTGCCAGCAGCGGGGAGAACTCCTACGAGCAGTACTTC. Its translation: CASSGENSYEQYF.

The gene calls are TRBV4-1 and TRBJ2-7, with 7 bases that match TRBD1. Germline V gives CDR1 MGHRA, CDR2 YSYEKL. The CDR3 length is 15 residues. V lost 1 base to trimming and J lost 4 bases; unmatched junction nucleotides: 7. CDR3 amino acids: CASSQVTTGSYEQYF. CDR3 bases: TGCGCCAGCAGCCAAGTAACGACAGGGTCGTACGAGCAGTACTTC.

This clone showed up just once. The rearrangement uses TRBV4-1 and TRBJ2-2; 12 bases align to TRBD2. The J segment lost 4 bases and the V segment lost 4 bases, leaving 4 bases of the junction unmatched. CDR3 length: 16 amino acids. In germline, CDR1 is MGHRA, CDR2 YSYEKL. The DNA of the CDR3 is TGCGCCAGCAGCCCGTCGACTAGCGGGGGCACCGGGGAGCTGTTTTTT. As protein: CASSPSTSGGTGELFF.

V is TRBV5-1 and J is TRBJ2-7, with 7 bases aligning to TRBD1. Per germline, CDR1 SGHRS and CDR2 YFSETQ. Losses at the gene ends were 0 bases for V and 4 bases for J; bases not matched to a gene: 4. The CDR3 consists of 14 residues. CDR3: CASSLEQGWYEQYF. The DNA of the CDR3 is TGCGCCAGCAGCTTGGAACAGGGGTGGTACGAGCAGTACTTC.

This clone was counted once. The CDR3 is CASSFGTSPDTQYF. The CDR3 DNA reads TGTGCCAGCAGTTTCGGGACTAGTCCAGATACGCAGTATTTT. The chain is built from TRBV27 and TRBJ2-3; 8 bases agree with TRBD2. Germline V gene lookup returns CDR1 MNHEY and CDR2 SMNVEV (reference sequence). The CDR3 is made up of 14 amino acids. Trimming took 3 bases from V and 4 from J; bases not matched to a gene: 3.

V usage is TRBV13 and J usage is TRBJ2-7; 9 positions match TRBD2. Trimming at V came to 4 bases and at J to 0 bases, leaving 4 bases not matched to a gene. CDR1 is PRHDT, CDR2 FYEKMQ, per germline (reference sequence). CDR3 length equals 15 residues. CDR3 residues: CASSYSGGPSYEQYF. Written as DNA, the CDR3 is TGTGCCAGCAGCTATAGCGGGGGACCCTCCTACGAGCAGTACTTC.

The chain carries TRBV28 and TRBJ1-1, with D hard to call. In germline, CDR1 is MDHEN, CDR2 SYDVKM. CDR3 length equals 15 residues. V gave up 5 bases and J gave up 0 bases, with 13 bases separating them. CDR3 loop: CASSPRPGMNTEAFF. CDR3 in DNA: TGTGCCAGCAGTCCCCGTCCAGGCATGAACACTGAAGCTTTCTTT.

This rearrangement joins TRBV5-1 to TRBJ2-1; 7 bases are shared with TRBD2. The J segment lost 8 bases and the V segment lost 0 bases, leaving 5 bases of the junction unmatched. Germline V gene data show CDR1 as SGHRS and CDR2 as YFSETQ. CDR3 length equals 14 residues. The CDR3 reads CASSLGLAMDEQFF. Here the CDR3 DNA reads TGCGCCAGCAGCTTGGGACTAGCTATGGATGAGCAGTTCTTC.

This clone has only one observation. CDR3 in DNA: TGTGCCAGCAGCCGCAGCCGAGAGACCCAGTACTTC. Translation gives CASSRSRETQYF. This chain connects TRBV14 to TRBJ2-5; no definite D call. V was pared by 4 bases and J by 4 bases, with 7 bases between. Germline CDR1 SGHDN, CDR2 FVKESK. The CDR3 totals 12 residues.

The V and J genes are TRBV10-3 and TRBJ2-1, with D uncertain. Trimming cost V 6 bases and J 7 bases, with 19 bases left between them. Germline V lookup: CDR1 ENHRY, CDR2 SYGVKD. The length of the CDR3 is 15 residues. In DNA form, the CDR3 reads TGTGCCATCAGGACCACTCAGAGCCTTACGAATGAGCAGTTCTTC. Translation: CAIRTTQSLTNEQFF.

The CDR3 DNA follows: TGTGCCAGCAGCTTAGATCCAGATTCGACTCAGCCCCAGCATTTT. This translates into CASSLDPDSTQPQHF. V gene TRBV7-6 combines with J gene TRBJ1-5; D gene uncertain. Germline values: CDR1 SGHVS, CDR2 FNYEAQ. The CDR3 covers 15 residues. The germline V and J ends were trimmed by 1 base and 6 bases, with 13 bases remaining between them. The whole variable domain, filled in from reference TRBV7-6 and TRBJ1-5, reads GAGVSQSPRYKVTKRGQDVALRCDPISGHVSLYWYRQALGQGPEFLTYFNYEAQQDKSGLPNDRFSAERPEGSISTLTIQRTEQRDSAMYRCASSLDPDSTQPQHFGDGTRLSIL.

The count of this clone is one. The chain employs TRBV6-5 and TRBJ2-5, with a weak D call TRBD2 (5 bases). V was pared by 3 bases and J by 2 bases, with 13 bases between. The CDR3 length is 15 residues. Germline lookup yields CDR1 MNHEY and CDR2 SVGAGI. CDR3 protein: CASSYTGGLQETQYF. The CDR3 coding sequence is TGTGCCAGCAGTTATACGGGCGGGTTACAAGAGACCCAGTACTTC.

This clone was detected once. The chain joins TRBV7-9 to TRBJ1-1, with a possible D match to TRBD1 (5 bases). This CDR3 has 18 residues. Trimming shortened V by 5 bases and J by 5 bases, and 27 bases separated the two germline ends. CDR1 and CDR2 (germline): SEHNR, FQNEAQ (reference sequence). As DNA, the CDR3 is TGTGCCAGCAGCACGGCGCTCGGGGGACGGGGGGTTGAGACTGAAGCTTTCTTT. This translates into CASSTALGGRGVETEAFF.

There are a few counts of this clone. V is TRBV5-6 and J is TRBJ2-7, with 8 bases identical to TRBD1. Germline V CDR1 and CDR2: SGHDT, YYEEEE. V was pared by 2 bases and J by 5 bases, with 3 bases of the junction left unmatched. The CDR3 is made up of 13 amino acids. As DNA, the CDR3 is TGTGCCAGCAGCTTTCAGGGGGCGCACGAGCAGTACTTC. Translated: CASSFQGAHEQYF.

The chain links TRBV9 to TRBJ2-7, with no clear D. Deletions cut 0 bases from V and 1 base from J, with 8 bases between. The CDR3 is 14 amino acids. Germline V gene data show CDR1 as SGDLS and CDR2 as YYNGEE. In nucleotides, the CDR3 is TGTGCCAGCAGCGTAGAGGTTGCTTCCTACGAGCAGTACTTC. Its translation is CASSVEVASYEQYF.